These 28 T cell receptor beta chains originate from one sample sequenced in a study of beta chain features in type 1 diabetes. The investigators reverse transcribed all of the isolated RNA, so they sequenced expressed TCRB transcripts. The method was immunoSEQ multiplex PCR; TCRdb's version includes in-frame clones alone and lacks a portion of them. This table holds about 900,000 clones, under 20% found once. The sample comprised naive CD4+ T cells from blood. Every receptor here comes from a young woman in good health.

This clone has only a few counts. In DNA form, the CDR3 reads TGTGCCAGCTCACCACCGTCCAGCCCAGCTGAAAAACTGTTTTTT. Amino acids: CASSPPSSPAEKLFF. The chain joins TRBV18 to TRBJ1-4; D remains unclear. This CDR3 has 15 amino acids. Looked up from germline, CDR1 is KGHSH and CDR2 is LQKENI. V lost 0 bases and J lost 7, with 12 bases in between.

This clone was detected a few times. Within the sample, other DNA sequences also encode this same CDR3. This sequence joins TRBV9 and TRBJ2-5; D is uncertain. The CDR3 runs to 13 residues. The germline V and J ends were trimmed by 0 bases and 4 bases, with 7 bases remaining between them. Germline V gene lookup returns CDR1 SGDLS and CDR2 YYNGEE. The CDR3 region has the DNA TGTGCCAGCAGCGTAGGCGACCGAGAGACCCAGTACTTC. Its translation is CASSVGDRETQYF.

The DNA of the CDR3 is TGTGCCAGCAGCGGCAAGGGCCTCGGAAACACCATATATTTT. As protein: CASSGKGLGNTIYF. This chain uses TRBV9 with TRBJ1-3; D not certain. The CDR3 runs to 14 residues. The V gene lost 3 bases and the J gene lost 4 bases, with 11 bases spanning the gap. Per the germline V gene, CDR1 is SGDLS and CDR2 is YYNGEE.

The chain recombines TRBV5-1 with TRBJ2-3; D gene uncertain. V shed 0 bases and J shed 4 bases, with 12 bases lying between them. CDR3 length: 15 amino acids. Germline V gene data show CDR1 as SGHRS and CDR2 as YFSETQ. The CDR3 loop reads CASSLEVGFADTQYF. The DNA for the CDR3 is TGCGCCAGCAGCTTGGAAGTAGGGTTCGCAGATACGCAGTATTTT.

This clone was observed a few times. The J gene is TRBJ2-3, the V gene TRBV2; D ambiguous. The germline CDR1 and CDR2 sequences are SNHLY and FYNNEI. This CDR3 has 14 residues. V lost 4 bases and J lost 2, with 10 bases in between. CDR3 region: CASSVAVNTDTQYF. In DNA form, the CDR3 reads TGTGCCAGCAGTGTCGCGGTTAACACAGATACGCAGTATTTT.

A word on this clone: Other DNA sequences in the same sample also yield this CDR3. CDR3: CASSLVLGETQYF. The DNA of the CDR3 is TGTGCCAGCAGCTTAGTCTTGGGGGAGACCCAGTACTTC. V usage is TRBV7-2 and J usage is TRBJ2-5; D is uncertain. V was cut by 1 base and J by 5 bases, with 8 bases left in between. From germline, CDR1 is SGHTA and CDR2 FQGNSA. This CDR3 comprises 13 residues. Full variable domain (missing parts from reference TRBV7-2 and TRBJ2-5): GAGVSQSPSNKVTEKGKDVELRCDPISGHTALYWYRQSLGQGLEFLIYFQGNSAPDKSGLPSDRFSAERTGGSVSTLTIQRTQQEDSAVYLCASSLVLGETQYFGPGTRLLVL.

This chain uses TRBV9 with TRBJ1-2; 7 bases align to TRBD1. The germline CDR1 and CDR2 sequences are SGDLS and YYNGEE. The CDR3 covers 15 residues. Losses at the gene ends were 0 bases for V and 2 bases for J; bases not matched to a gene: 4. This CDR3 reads CASSVGTGVNYGYTF. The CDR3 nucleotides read TGTGCCAGCAGCGTAGGAACAGGGGTGAACTATGGCTACACCTTC.

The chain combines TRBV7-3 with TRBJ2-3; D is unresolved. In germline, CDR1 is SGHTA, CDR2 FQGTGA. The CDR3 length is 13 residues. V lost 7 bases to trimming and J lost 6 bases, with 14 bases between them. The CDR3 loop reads CASTQAVGDTQYF. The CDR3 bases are TGTGCCAGCACCCAAGCTGTCGGTGATACGCAGTATTTT. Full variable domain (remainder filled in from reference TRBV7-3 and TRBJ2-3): GAGVSQTPSNKVTEKGKYVELRCDPISGHTALYWYRQSLGQGPEFLIYFQGTGAADDSGLPNDRFFAVRPEGSVSTLKIQRTERGDSAVYLCASTQAVGDTQYFGPGTRLTVL.

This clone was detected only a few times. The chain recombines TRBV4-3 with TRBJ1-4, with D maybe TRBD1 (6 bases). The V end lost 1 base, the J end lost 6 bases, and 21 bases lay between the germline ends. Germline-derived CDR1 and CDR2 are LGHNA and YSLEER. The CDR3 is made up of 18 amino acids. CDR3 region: CASSQVLVIRGRDEKLFF. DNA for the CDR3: TGCGCCAGCAGCCAAGTGCTCGTAATCAGGGGACGAGATGAAAAACTGTTTTTT.

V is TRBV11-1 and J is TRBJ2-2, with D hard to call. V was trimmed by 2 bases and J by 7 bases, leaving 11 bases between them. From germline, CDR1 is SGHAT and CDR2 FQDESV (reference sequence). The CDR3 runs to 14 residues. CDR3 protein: CASSLITVGGELFF. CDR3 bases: TGTGCCAGCAGCTTAATAACAGTTGGCGGGGAGCTGTTTTTT.

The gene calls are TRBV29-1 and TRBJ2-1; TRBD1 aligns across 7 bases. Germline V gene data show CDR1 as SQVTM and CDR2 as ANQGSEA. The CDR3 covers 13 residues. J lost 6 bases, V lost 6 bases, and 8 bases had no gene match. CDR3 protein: CSVQGPGPNEQFF. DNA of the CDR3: TGCAGCGTACAGGGGCCGGGGCCCAATGAGCAGTTCTTC.

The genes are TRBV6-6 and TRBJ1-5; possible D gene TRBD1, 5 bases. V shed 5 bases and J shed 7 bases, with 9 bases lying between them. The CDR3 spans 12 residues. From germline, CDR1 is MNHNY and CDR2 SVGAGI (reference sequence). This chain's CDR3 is CASSKQEQPQHF. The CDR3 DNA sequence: TGTGCCAGCAGTAAACAGGAACAGCCCCAGCATTTT.

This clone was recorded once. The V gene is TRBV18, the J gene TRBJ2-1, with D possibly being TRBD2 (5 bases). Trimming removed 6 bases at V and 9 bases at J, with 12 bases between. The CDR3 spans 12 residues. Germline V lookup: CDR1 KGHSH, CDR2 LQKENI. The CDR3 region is CASSHPGSEQFF. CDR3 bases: TGTGCCAGCTCGCACCCGGGGTCTGAGCAGTTCTTC. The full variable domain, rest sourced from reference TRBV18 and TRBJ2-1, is NAGVMQNPRHLVRRRGQEARLRCSPMKGHSHVYWYRQLPEEGLKFMVYLQKENIIDESGMPKERFSAEFPKEGPSILRIQQVVRGDSAAYFCASSHPGSEQFFGPGTRLTVL.

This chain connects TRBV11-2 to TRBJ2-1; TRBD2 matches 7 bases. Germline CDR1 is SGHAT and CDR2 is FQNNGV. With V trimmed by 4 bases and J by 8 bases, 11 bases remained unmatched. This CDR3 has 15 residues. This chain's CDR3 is CASSWRRRETHEQFF. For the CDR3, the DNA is TGTGCCAGCAGCTGGCGTAGGCGGGAGACACATGAGCAGTTCTTC. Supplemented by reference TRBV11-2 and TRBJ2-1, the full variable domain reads EAGVAQSPRYKIIEKRQSVAFWCNPISGHATLYWYQQILGQGPKLLIQFQNNGVVDDSQLPKDRFSAERLKGVDSTLKIQPAKLEDSAVYLCASSWRRRETHEQFFGPGTRLTVL.

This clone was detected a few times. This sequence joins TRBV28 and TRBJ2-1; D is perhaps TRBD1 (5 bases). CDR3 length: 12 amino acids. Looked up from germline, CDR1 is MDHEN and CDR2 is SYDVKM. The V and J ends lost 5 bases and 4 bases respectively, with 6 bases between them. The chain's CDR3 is CASSRQYNEQFF. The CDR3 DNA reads TGTGCCAGCAGTCGACAGTACAATGAGCAGTTCTTC.

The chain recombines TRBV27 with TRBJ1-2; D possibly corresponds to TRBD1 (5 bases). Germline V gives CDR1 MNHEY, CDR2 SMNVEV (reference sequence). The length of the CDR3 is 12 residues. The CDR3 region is CVGPRELYGYTF. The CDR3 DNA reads TGTGTTGGGCCCAGGGAACTCTATGGCTACACCTTC.

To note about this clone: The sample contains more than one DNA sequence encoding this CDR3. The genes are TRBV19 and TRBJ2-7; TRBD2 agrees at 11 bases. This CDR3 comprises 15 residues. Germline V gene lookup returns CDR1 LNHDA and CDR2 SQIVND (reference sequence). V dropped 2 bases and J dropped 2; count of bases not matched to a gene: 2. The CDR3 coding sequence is TGTGCCAGTAGTATACTAGCGGGAGGCCCCTACGAGCAGTACTTC. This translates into CASSILAGGPYEQYF. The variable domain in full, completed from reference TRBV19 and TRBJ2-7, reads DGGITQSPKYLFRKEGQNVTLSCEQNLNHDAMYWYRQDPGQGLRLIYYSQIVNDFQKGDIAEGYSVSREKKESFPLTVTSAQKNPTAFYLCASSILAGGPYEQYFGPGTRLTVT.

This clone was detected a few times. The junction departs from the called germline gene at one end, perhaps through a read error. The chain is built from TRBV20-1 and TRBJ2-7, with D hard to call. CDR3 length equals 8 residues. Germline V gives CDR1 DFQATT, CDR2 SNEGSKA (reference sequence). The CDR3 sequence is CSASSGIF. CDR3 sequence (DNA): TGCAGTGCTAGTTCAGGAATATTC.

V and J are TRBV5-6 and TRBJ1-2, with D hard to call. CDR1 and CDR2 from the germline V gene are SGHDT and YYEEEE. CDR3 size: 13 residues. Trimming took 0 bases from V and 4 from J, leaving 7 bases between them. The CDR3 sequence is CASSLEPLYGYTF. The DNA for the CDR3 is TGTGCCAGCAGCTTGGAGCCGCTCTATGGCTACACCTTC.

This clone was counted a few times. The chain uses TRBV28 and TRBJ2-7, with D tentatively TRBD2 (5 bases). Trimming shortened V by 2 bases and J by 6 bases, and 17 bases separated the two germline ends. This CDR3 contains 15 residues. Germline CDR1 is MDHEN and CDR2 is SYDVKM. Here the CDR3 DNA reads TGTGCCAGCAGTTTAGACGGGAACCCTTTCCGCGAGCAGTACTTC. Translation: CASSLDGNPFREQYF.

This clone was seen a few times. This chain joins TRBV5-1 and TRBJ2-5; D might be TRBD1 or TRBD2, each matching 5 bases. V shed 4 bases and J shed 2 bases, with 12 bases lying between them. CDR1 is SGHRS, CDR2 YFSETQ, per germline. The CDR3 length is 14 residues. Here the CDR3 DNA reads TGCGCCAGCAGCACCCAGGGAGAGCAAGAGACCCAGTACTTC. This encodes CASSTQGEQETQYF. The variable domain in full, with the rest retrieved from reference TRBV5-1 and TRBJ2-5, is KAGVTQTPRYLIKTRGQQVTLSCSPISGHRSVSWYQQTPGQGLQFLFEYFSETQRNKGNFPGRFSGRQFSNSRSEMNVSTLELGDSALYLCASSTQGEQETQYFGPGTRLLVL.

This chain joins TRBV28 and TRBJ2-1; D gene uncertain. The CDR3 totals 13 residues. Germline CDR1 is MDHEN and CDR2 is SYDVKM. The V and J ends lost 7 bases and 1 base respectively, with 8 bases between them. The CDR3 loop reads CASISHSYNEQFF. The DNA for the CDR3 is TGTGCCAGCATATCTCATTCCTACAATGAGCAGTTCTTC.

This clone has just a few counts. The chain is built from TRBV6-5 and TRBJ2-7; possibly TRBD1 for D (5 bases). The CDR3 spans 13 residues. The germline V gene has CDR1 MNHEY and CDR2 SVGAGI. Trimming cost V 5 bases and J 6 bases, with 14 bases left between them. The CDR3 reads CASSATGLTEQYF. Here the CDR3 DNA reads TGTGCCAGCAGTGCTACAGGTTTAACCGAGCAGTACTTC.

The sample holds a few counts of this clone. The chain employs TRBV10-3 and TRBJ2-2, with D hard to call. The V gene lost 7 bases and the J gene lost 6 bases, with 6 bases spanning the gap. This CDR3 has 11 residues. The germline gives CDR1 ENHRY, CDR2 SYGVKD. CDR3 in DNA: TGTGCCATCAAGGGCCCCGGGGAGCTGTTTTTT. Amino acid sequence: CAIKGPGELFF.

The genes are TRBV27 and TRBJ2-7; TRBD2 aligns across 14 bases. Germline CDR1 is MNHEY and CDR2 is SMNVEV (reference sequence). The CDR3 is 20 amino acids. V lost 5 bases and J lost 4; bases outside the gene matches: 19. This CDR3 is CASSLKPPGLAGASSYEQYF. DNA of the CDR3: TGTGCCAGCAGTCTAAAACCACCGGGACTAGCGGGAGCTAGTTCGTACGAGCAGTACTTC.

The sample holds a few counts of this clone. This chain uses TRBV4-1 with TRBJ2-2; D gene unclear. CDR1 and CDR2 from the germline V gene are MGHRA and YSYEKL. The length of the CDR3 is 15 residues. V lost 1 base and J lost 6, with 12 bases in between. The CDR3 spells CASSQGVNKAGELFF. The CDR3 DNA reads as TGCGCCAGCAGCCAAGGGGTTAACAAGGCCGGGGAGCTGTTTTTT.

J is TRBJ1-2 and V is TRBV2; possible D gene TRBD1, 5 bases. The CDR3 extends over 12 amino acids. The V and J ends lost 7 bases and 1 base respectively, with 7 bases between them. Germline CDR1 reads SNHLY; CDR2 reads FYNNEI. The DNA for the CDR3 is TGTGCCAGCACAGGGAATAACTATGGCTACACCTTC. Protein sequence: CASTGNNYGYTF.

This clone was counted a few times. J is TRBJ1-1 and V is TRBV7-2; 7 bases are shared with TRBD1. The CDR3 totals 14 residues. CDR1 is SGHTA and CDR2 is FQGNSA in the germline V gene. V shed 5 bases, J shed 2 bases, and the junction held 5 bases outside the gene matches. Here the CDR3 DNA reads TGTGCCAGCAGCCCTCGACAGGGAAACACTGAAGCTTTCTTT. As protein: CASSPRQGNTEAFF.